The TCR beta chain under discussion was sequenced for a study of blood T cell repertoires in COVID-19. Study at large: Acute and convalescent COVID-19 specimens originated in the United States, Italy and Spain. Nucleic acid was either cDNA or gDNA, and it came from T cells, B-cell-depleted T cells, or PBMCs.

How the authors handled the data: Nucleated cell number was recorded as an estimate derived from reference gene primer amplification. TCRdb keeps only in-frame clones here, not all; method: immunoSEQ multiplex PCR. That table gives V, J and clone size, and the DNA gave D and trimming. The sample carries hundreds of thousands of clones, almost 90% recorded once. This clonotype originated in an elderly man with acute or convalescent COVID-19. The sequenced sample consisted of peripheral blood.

CDR3 residues: CASRVQGALHSEHF. CDR3 in DNA: TGTGCCAGCAGGGTACAGGGGGCCCTCCACTCCGAGCATTTT. This sequence joins TRBV28 and TRBJ1-5; 9 bases fit TRBD1. The CDR3 spans 14 residues. V was clipped by 6 bases and J by 14 bases; unmatched bases: 14. From germline, CDR1 is MDHEN and CDR2 SYDVKM.